A single TCR beta chain is shown here with its context. Its specificity is unknown. V lost 3 bases and J 0 bases, leaving 12 bases between the germline ends. The length of the CDR3 is 15 residues. Germline V gene data show CDR1 as MDHEN and CDR2 as SYDVKM. The table came from immunoSEQ multiplex PCR; TCRdb's copy has only in-frame clones and leaves some out. The table lists 120,000 or so clones, 75% to 90% of them singletons, with around 5.6% in the top ten. The data originate from a study of T cell responses to AZD1222 COVID-19 vaccine. Study-level information: Second doses at about 4 or about 12 weeks were pooled.

The study's findings and limits: Nearly half of the spike-specific TCRs reportedly recognize variant regions that carry no mutations. Clonal diversity may have been underestimated, and the donors were mostly white British, with more females than males.

This sequence originates from an adult in good health. The chain combines TRBV28 with TRBJ2-7, with a possible D match to TRBD2 (6 bases). The input for sequencing was peripheral blood, taken on day 0 of AZD1222 vaccination. The CDR3 loop reads CASSFGGTSSYEQYF. The CDR3 DNA reads TGTGCCAGCAGTTTTGGGGGGACCAGCTCCTACGAGCAGTACTTC.